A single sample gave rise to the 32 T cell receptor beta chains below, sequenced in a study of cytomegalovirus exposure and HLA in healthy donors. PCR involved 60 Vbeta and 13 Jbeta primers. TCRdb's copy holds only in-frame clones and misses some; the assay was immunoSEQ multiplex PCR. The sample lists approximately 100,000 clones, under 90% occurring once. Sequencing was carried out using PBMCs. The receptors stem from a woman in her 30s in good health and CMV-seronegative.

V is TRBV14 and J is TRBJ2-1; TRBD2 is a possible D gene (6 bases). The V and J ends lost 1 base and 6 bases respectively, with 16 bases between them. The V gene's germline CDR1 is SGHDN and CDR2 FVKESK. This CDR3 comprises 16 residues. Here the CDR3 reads CASSQGWTISGNEQFF. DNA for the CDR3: TGTGCCAGCAGCCAAGGTTGGACTATTTCCGGCAATGAGCAGTTCTTC.

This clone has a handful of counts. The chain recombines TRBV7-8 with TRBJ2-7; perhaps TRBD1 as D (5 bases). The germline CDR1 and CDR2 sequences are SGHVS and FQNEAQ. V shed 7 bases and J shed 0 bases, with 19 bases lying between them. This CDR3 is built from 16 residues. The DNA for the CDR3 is TGTGCCAGCACCGGTCACGTCAGGGAAAGCTCCTACGAGCAGTACTTC. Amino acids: CASTGHVRESSYEQYF.

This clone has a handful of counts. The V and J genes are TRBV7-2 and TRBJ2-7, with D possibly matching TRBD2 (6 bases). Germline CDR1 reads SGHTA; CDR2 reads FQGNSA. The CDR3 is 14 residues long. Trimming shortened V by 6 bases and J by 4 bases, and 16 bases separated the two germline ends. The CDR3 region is CASSLGGGAYEQYF. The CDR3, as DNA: TGTGCCAGCAGTCTTGGCGGAGGGGCATACGAGCAGTACTTC. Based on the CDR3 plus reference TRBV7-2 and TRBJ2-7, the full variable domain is GAGVSQSPSNKVTEKGKDVELRCDPISGHTALYWYRQSLGQGLEFLIYFQGNSAPDKSGLPSDRFSAERTGGSVSTLTIQRTQQEDSAVYLCASSLGGGAYEQYFGPGTRLTVT.

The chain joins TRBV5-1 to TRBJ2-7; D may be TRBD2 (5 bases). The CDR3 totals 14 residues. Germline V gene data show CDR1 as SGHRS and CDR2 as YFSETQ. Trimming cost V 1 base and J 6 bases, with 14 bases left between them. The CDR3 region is CASSLPHGESEQYF. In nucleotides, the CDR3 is TGCGCCAGCAGCTTGCCACACGGGGAGTCCGAGCAGTACTTC.

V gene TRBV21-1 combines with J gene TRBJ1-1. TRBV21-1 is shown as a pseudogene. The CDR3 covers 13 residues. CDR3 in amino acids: CASTQRTYTEAFF. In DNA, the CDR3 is TGTGCCAGCACCCAACGGACTTACACTGAAGCTTTCTTT.

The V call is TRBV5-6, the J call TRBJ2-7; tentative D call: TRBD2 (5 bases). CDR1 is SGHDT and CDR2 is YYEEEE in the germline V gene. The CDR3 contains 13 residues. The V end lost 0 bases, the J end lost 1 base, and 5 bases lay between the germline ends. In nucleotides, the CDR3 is TGTGCCAGCAGCTTGGGGAGGTCCTACGAGCAGTACTTC. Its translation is CASSLGRSYEQYF. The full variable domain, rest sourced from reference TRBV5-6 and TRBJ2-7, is DAGVTQSPTHLIKTRGQQVTLRCSPKSGHDTVSWYQQALGQGPQFIFQYYEEEERQRGNFPDRFSGHQFPNYSSELNVNALLLGDSALYLCASSLGRSYEQYFGPGTRLTVT.

CDR3 loop: CATSRGNREGDGYTF. DNA of the CDR3: TGTGCCACCAGCCGAGGGAACAGGGAGGGCGATGGCTACACCTTC. J is TRBJ1-2 and V is TRBV15; D may be TRBD1 (6 bases). From germline, CDR1 is LNHNV and CDR2 YYDKDF (reference sequence). The CDR3 sequence is 15 residues long. V lost 5 bases and J lost 6, with 19 bases in between.

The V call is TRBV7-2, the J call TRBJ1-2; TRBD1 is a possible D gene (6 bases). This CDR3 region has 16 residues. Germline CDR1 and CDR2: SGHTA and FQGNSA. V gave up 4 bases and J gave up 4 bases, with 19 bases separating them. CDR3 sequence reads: CASSSPVGGQIYGYTF. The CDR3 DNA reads TGTGCCAGCAGCTCCCCCGTGGGGGGGCAGATCTATGGCTACACCTTC.

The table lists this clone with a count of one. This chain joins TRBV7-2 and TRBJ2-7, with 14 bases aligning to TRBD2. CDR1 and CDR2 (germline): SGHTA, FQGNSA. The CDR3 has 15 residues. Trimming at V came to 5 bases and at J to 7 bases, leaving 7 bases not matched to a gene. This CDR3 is CASSTGLAGAGEQYF. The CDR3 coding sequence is TGTGCCAGCAGCACGGGACTAGCGGGAGCGGGAGAGCAGTACTTC.

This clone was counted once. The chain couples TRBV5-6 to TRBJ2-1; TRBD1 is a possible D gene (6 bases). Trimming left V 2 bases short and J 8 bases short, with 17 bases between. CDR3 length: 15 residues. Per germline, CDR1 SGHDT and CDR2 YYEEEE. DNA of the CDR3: TGTGCCAGCAGCTTCAGGGACAAACGAGGGGATGAGCAGTTCTTC. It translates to CASSFRDKRGDEQFF.

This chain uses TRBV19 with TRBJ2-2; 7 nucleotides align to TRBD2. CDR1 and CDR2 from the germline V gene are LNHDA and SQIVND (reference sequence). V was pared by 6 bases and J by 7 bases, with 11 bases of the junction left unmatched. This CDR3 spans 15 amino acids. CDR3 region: CASRGGRKRHGELFF. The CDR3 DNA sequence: TGTGCCAGTAGGGGGGGGAGGAAGCGGCACGGGGAGCTGTTTTTT.

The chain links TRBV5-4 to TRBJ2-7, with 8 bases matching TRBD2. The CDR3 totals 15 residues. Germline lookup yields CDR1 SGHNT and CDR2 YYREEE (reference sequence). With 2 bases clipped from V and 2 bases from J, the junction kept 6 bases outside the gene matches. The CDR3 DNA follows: TGTGCCAGCAGCTTTTTCGCGGGAGGCCCCTACGAGCAGTACTTC. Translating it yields CASSFFAGGPYEQYF.

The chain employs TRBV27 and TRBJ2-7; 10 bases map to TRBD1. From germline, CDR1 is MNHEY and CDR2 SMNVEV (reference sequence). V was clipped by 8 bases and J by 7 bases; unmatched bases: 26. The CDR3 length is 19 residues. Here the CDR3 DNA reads TGTGCCAGCCCGACCCTCCCCGGGGACAGGGGAATAGGTCCGCGGGAGCAGTACTTC. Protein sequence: CASPTLPGDRGIGPREQYF.

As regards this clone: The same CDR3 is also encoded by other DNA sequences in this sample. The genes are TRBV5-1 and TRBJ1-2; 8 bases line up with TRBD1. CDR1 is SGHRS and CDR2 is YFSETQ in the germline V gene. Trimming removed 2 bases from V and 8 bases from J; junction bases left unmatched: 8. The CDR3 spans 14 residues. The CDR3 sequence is CASSLDRGAEGYTF. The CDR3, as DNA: TGCGCCAGCAGCTTAGACAGGGGAGCGGAGGGCTACACCTTC.

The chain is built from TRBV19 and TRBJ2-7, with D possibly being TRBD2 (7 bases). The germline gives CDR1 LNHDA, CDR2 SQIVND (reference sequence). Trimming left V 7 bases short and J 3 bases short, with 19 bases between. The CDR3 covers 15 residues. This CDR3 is CASKRGGRENYEQYF. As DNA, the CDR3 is TGTGCCAGTAAAAGGGGGGGTAGGGAAAACTACGAGCAGTACTTC. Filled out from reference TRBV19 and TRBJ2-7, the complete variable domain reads DGGITQSPKYLFRKEGQNVTLSCEQNLNHDAMYWYRQDPGQGLRLIYYSQIVNDFQKGDIAEGYSVSREKKESFPLTVTSAQKNPTAFYLCASKRGGRENYEQYFGPGTRLTVT.

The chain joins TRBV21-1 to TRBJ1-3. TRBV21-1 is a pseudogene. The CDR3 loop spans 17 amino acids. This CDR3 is CASSKALSGYSGNTIYF. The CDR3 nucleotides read TGTGCCAGCAGCAAAGCGCTTTCGGGTTACTCTGGAAACACCATATATTTT.

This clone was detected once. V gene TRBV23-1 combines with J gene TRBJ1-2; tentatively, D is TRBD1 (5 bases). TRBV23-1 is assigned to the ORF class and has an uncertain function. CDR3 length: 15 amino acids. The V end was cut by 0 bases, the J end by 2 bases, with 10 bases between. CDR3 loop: CASSQSKDTNYGYTF. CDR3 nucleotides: TGCGCCAGCAGTCAATCAAAGGACACAAACTATGGCTACACCTTC.

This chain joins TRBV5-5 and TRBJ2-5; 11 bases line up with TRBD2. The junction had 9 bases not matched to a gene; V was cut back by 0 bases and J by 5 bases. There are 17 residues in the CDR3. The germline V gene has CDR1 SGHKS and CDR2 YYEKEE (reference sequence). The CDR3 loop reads CASSLGGVAGGWETQYF. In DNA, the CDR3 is TGTGCCAGCAGCTTGGGTGGAGTAGCGGGAGGGTGGGAGACCCAGTACTTC.

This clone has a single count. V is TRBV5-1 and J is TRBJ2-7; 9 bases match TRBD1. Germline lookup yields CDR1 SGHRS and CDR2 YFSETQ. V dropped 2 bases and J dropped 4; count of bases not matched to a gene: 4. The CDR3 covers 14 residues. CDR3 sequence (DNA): TGCGCCAGCAGCTTAGGACAGGGGCCGTACGAGCAGTACTTC. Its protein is CASSLGQGPYEQYF.

This CDR3 reads CASVSRGGQPQHF. CDR3 bases: TGTGCCAGCGTATCGAGGGGAGGTCAGCCCCAGCATTTT. The chain uses TRBV2 and TRBJ1-5; D possibly corresponds to TRBD1 (5 bases). This CDR3 has 13 residues. Germline loops: CDR1 SNHLY, CDR2 FYNNEI. With 8 bases removed from V and 6 bases from J, the gap between germline ends came to 14 bases.

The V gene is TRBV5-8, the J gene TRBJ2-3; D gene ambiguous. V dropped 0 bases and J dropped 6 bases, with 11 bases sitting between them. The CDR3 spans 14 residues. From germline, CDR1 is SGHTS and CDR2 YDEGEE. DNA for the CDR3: TGTGCCAGCAGCTTGGCTCTGGCTCGTGATACGCAGTATTTT. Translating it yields CASSLALARDTQYF.

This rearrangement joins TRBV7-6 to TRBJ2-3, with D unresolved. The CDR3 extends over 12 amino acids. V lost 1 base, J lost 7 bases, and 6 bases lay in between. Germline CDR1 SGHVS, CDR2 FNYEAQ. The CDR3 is CASSLDDNTQYF. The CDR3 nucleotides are TGTGCCAGCAGCTTAGATGACAATACGCAGTATTTT.

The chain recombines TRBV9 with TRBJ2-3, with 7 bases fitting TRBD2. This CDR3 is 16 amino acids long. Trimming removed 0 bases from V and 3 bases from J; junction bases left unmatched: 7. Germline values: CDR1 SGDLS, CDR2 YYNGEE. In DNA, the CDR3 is TGTGCCAGCAGCGTAGGAGGCGGGAGTGGGACAGATACGCAGTATTTT. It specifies CASSVGGGSGTDTQYF.

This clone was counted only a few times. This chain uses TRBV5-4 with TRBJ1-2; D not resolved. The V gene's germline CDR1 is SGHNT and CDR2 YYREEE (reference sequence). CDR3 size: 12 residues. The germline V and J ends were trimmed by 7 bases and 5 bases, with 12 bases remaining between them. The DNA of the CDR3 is TGTGCCAGCCGATCCGATACTTATGGCTACACCTTC. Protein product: CASRSDTYGYTF.

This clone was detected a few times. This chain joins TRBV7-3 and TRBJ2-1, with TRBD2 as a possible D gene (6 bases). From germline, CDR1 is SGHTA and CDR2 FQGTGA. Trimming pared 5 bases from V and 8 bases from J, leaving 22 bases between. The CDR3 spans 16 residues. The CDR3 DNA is TGTGCCAGCAGCCCCGGGATGGGGGGTTTAGGCGATGAGCAGTTCTTC. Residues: CASSPGMGGLGDEQFF.

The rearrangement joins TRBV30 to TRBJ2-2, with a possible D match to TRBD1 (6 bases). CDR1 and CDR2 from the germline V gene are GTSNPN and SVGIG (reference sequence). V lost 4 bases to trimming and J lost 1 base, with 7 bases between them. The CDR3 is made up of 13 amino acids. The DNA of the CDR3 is TGTGCCTGGAAGGGACAGAACACCGGGGAGCTGTTTTTT. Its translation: CAWKGQNTGELFF.

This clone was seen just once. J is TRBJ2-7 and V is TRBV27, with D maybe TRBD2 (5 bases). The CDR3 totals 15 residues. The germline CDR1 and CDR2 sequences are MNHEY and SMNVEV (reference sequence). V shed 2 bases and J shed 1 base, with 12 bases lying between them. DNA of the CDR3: TGTGCCAGCAGTTTAGCGGGCTCGTCGTCCTACGAGCAGTACTTC. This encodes CASSLAGSSSYEQYF.

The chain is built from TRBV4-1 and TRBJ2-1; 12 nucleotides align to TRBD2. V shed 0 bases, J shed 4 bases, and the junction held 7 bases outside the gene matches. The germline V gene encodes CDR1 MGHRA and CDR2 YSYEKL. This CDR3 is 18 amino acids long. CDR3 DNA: TGCGCCAGCAGCCAAGATGGATTCGGGACTAGCGGGTACAATGAGCAGTTCTTC. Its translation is CASSQDGFGTSGYNEQFF.

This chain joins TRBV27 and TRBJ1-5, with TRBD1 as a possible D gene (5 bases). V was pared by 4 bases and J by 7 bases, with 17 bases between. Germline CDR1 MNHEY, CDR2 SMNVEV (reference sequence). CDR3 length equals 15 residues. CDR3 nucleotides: TGTGCCAGCAGTTCCCAGGGCCTTAAAGGGCAGCCCCAGCATTTT. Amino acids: CASSSQGLKGQPQHF.

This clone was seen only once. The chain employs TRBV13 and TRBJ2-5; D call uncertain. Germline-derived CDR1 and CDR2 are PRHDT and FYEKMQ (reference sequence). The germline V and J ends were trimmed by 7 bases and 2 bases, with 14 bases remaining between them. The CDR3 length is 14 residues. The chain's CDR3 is CASNNAGPQETQYF. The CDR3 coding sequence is TGTGCCAGCAACAATGCTGGTCCACAAGAGACCCAGTACTTC.

Written as DNA, the CDR3 is TGTGCCACCAGCACCCAGTGGACAGGGCTCGACACTGAAGCTTTCTTT. Translated, it gives CATSTQWTGLDTEAFF. The V gene is TRBV15, the J gene TRBJ1-1, with 8 positions matching TRBD1. The CDR3 is made up of 16 amino acids. Germline V lookup: CDR1 LNHNV, CDR2 YYDKDF (reference sequence). With V trimmed by 4 bases and J by 3 bases, 10 bases remained unmatched.

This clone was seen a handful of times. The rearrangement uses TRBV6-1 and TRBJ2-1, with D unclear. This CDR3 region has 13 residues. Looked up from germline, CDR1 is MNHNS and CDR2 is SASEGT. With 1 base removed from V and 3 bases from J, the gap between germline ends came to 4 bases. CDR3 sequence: CASSEGRYNEQFF. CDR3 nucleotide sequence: TGTGCCAGCAGTGAAGGTCGCTACAATGAGCAGTTCTTC.